This paragraph reports one T cell receptor beta chain. Antigen specificity is unknown. This entry is derived from a study of cytomegalovirus exposure and HLA in healthy donors. General observations from the study: Excluded were some V segments that proved indistinguishable, including TRBV6-2 and TRBV6-3. For TCR beta chains, V- and J-gene trimming was later linked to a missense DCLRE1C variant. More clonal expansion characterized HLA-associated TCR beta chains than equally common others in a later analysis. Later analysis suggested most CMV-associated TCR beta chains were HLA-restricted.

Primers for the PCR totalled 60 Vbeta and 13 Jbeta. This table comes from immunoSEQ multiplex PCR, and its TCRdb copy is limited to in-frame clones, with some not included. The repertoire includes roughly 110,000 clones, 65% to 80% of them detected once, and around 6.4% sits in the top ten. Trimming stripped 5 bases from V and 2 bases from J, with 13 bases between. There are 14 residues in the CDR3. Germline-derived CDR1 and CDR2 are SGHAT and FQNNGV. The chain joins TRBV11-2 to TRBJ2-7; the D gene is possibly TRBD1 (6 bases). Specimen: PBMCs. The origin of this receptor is a woman in her fifties or sixties in good health and CMV-seropositive. The CDR3 nucleotides read TGTGCCAGCAGCCCGGGACAACGCACCTACGAGCAGTACTTC. Translating gives CASSPGQRTYEQYF.